A single TCR beta chain is shown here with its context. Its target is unknown. This table comes from immunoSEQ multiplex PCR, and its TCRdb copy is limited to in-frame clones, with some not included. The sample yields roughly 140,000 clones, roughly 88% seen once. These data are taken from a study of T cell responses to AZD1222 COVID-19 vaccine. Overall study results and limits: It was only six AZD1222 recipients who were seropositive at baseline. The repertoires were collected only after the peak T cell response. Spike was spanned by vaccine-associated CD4 TCRs, with dominance at 160-218 and 743-854. Clonal diversity was possibly underestimated, and the donors were mostly white British, with more females.

The CDR3 runs to 13 residues. The germline V gene encodes CDR1 LNHDA and CDR2 SQIVND (reference sequence). Trimming took 3 bases from V and 7 from J, leaving 12 bases between them. The rearrangement joins TRBV19 to TRBJ1-2, with TRBD1 as a possible D gene (6 bases). Sample: peripheral blood, taken on day 0 of AZD1222 vaccination. This clonotype was obtained from an adult in good health. The CDR3 loop is CASSMGQGFGYTF. The CDR3 DNA reads TGTGCCAGTAGTATGGGGCAGGGGTTTGGCTACACCTTC.